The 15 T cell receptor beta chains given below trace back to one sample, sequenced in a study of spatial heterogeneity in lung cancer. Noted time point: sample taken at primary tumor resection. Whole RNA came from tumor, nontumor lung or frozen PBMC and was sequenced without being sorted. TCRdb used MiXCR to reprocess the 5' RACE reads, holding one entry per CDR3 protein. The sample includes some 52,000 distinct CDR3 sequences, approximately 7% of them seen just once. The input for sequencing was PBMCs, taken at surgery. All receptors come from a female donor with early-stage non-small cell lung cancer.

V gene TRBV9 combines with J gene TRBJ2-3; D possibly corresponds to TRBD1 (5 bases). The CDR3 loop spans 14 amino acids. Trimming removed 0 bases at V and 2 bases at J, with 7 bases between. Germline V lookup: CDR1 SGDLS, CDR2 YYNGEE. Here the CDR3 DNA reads TGTGCCAGCAGCGTAGGCGGACACACAGATACGCAGTATTTT. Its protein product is CASSVGGHTDTQYF. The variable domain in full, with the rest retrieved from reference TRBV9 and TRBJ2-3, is DSGVTQTPKHLITATGQRVTLRCSPRSGDLSVYWYQQSLDQGLQFLIQYYNGEERAKGNILERFSAQQFPDLHSELNLSSLELGDSALYFCASSVGGHTDTQYFGPGTRLTVL.

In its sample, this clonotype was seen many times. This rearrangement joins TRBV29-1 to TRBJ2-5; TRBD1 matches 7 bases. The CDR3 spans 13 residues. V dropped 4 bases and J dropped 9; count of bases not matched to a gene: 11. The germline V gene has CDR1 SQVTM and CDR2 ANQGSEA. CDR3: CSVAGTADGAQYF. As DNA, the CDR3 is TGCAGCGTTGCCGGGACAGCGGACGGGGCCCAGTACTTC.

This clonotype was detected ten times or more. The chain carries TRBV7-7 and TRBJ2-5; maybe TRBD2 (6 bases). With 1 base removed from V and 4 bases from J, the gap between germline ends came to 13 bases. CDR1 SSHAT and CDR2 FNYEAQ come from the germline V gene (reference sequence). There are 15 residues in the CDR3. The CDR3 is CASSLEGRRGETQYF. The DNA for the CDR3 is TGTGCCAGCAGCTTAGAGGGACGGAGGGGAGAGACCCAGTACTTC.

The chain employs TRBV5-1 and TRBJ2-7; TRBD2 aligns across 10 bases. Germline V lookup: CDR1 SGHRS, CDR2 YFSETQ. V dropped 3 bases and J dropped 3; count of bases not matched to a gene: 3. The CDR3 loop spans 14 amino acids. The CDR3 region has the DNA TGCGCCAGCAGCTCTCTAGCGGGAGACTACGAGCAGTACTTC. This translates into CASSSLAGDYEQYF.

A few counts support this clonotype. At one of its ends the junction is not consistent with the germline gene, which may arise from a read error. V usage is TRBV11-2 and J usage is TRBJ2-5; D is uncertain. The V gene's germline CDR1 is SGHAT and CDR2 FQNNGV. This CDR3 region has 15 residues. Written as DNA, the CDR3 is TGTGTCAGCAGCTTAGTCTGGCCTAATCAAGAGACCCAGTACTTC. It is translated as CVSSLVWPNQETQYF.

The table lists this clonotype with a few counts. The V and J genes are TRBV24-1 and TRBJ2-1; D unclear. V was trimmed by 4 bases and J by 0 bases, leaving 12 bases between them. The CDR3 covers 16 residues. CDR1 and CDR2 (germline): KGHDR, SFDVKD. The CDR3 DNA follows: TGTGCCACCAGTGAGCCCCAGAGGAGCTCCTACAATGAGCAGTTCTTC. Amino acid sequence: CATSEPQRSSYNEQFF.

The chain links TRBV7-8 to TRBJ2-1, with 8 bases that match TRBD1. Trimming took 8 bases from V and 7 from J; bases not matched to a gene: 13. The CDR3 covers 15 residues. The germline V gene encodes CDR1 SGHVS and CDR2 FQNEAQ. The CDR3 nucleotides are TGTGCCAGCGCTTCTCAGGGGGCGCTGGTAAATGAGCAGTTCTTC. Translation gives CASASQGALVNEQFF.

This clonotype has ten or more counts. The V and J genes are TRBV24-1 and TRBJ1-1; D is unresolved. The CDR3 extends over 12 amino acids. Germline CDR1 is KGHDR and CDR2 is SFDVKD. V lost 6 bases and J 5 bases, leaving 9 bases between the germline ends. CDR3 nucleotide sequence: TGTGCCACCAGTCCTTCGGGTACTGAAGCTTTCTTT. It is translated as CATSPSGTEAFF.

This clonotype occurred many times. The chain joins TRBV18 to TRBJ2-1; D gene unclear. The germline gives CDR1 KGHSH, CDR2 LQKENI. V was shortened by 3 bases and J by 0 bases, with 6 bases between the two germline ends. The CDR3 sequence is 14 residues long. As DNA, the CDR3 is TGTGCCAGCTCACCTTTGGCCTCCTACAATGAGCAGTTCTTC. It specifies CASSPLASYNEQFF.

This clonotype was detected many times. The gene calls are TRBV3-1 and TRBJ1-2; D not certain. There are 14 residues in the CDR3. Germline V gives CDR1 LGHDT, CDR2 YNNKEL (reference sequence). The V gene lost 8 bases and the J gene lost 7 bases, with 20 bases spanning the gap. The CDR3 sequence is CASSESVLAGGYTF. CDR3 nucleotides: TGTGCCAGCTCCGAATCGGTCTTAGCTGGTGGCTACACCTTC.

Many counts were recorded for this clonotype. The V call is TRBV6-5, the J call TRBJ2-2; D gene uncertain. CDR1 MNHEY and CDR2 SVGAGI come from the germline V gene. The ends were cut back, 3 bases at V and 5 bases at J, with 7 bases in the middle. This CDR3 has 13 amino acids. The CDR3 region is CASSYMGTGELFF. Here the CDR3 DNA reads TGTGCCAGCAGTTATATGGGAACCGGGGAGCTGTTTTTT.

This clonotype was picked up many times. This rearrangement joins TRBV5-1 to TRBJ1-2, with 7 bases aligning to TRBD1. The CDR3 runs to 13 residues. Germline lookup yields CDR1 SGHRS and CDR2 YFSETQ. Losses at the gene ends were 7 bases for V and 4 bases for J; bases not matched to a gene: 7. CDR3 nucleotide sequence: TGCGCCAGCCAGGCCGGGACAGCCTATGGCTACACCTTC. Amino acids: CASQAGTAYGYTF.

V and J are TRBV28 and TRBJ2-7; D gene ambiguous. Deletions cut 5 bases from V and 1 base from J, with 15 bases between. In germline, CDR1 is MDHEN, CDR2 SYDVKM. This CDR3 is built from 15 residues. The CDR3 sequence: CASSPNGRSSYEQYF. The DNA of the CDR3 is TGTGCCAGCAGTCCCAACGGGCGGAGTTCCTACGAGCAGTACTTC.

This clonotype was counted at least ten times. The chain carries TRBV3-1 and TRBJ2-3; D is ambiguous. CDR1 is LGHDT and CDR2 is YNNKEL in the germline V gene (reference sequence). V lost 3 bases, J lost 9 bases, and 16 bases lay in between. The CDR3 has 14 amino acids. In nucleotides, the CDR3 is TGTGCCAGCAGCCACGGTAGCCTCAGATACACGCAGTATTTT. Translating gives CASSHGSLRYTQYF.

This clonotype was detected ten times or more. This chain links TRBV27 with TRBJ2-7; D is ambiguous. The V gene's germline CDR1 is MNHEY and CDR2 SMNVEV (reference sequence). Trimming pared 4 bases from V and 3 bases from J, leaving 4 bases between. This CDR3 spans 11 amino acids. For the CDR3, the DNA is TGTGCCAGCAGTTCCGGCTACGAGCAGTACTTC. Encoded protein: CASSSGYEQYF.